Listed below are T cell receptor beta chains from one sample, sequenced in a study of Graves' ophthalmopathy and Graves' hyperthyroidism. TCRdb itself ran the multiplex PCR reads through MiXCR, one entry per CDR3 protein. The table lists 450,000 or so distinct CDR3 sequences, approximately 14% of them singletons. The sample comprised blood. These receptors were taken from a woman younger than 45 with Graves' ophthalmopathy. Both conserved end residues are part of each CDR3. D genes are given only for firm matches. Size is stated for part of the rows, as once, few or many counts, or as a class when the clone is expanded.

clone size	D gene	V gene	J gene	CDR3 protein	CDR3 DNA
few	NA	TRBV6-5	TRBJ2-2	CASSYPHTGELFF	TGTGCCAGCAGTTACCCCCACACCGGGGAGCTGTTTTTT
many	NA	TRBV3-1	TRBJ1-2	CASQRGANYGYTF	TGTGCCAGCCAGCGGGGAGCTAACTATGGCTACACCTTC
many	NA	TRBV6-5	TRBJ1-6	CASSSGQTNSPLHF	TGTGCCAGCAGTTCTGGACAGACGAATTCACCCCTCCACTTT
many	NA	TRBV7-9	TRBJ1-1	CASSLEGLHTEAFF	TGTGCCAGCAGCTTAGAGGGACTCCACACTGAAGCTTTCTTT
many	NA	TRBV6-4	TRBJ1-5	CASSPFSPGGGNQPQHF	TGTGCCAGCAGCCCATTTTCTCCAGGAGGGGGAAATCAGCCCCAGCATTTT
NA	NA	TRBV7-8	TRBJ1-6	CASSPTGRSSYNSPLHF	TGTGCCAGCAGCCCTACGGGCCGGAGCTCCTATAATTCACCCCTCCACTTT
many	NA	TRBV11-1	TRBJ2-2	CASSLARDLGVTGELFF	TGTGCCAGCAGCTTAGCTCGGGACCTCGGGGTCACCGGGGAGCTGTTTTTT
many	TRBD1	TRBV12-3/TRBV12-4	TRBJ1-5	CASSYGTGGGQPQHF	TGTGCCAGCAGTTACGGGACAGGGGGTGGCCAGCCCCAGCATTTT
many	TRBD1	TRBV6-2/TRBV6-3	TRBJ1-2	CASSFGQGYGYTF	TGTGCCAGCAGTTTCGGACAGGGGTATGGCTACACCTTC
NA	NA	TRBV9	TRBJ2-5	CASSPGRGYQETQYF	TGTGCCAGCAGCCCAGGGAGGGGGTATCAAGAGACCCAGTACTTC
many	NA	TRBV6-5	TRBJ1-1	CATSQGNTEAFF	TGTGCCACCTCTCAGGGGAACACTGAAGCTTTCTTT
few	TRBD2	TRBV12-3/TRBV12-4	TRBJ2-7	CASSSRSGRPGYEQYF	TGTGCCAGCAGTTCCCGTAGCGGGAGACCCGGCTACGAGCAGTACTTC
NA	TRBD1	TRBV9	TRBJ2-7	CASSVGGGQGGSYEQYF	TGTGCCAGCAGCGTAGGGGGCGGACAGGGCGGCTCCTACGAGCAGTACTTC
few	NA	TRBV10-3	TRBJ1-6	CAISESTGYSPLHF	TGTGCCATCAGTGAGTCGACAGGCTACTCACCCCTCCACTTT
many	TRBD1	TRBV28	TRBJ1-3	CASSPTGGEGNTIYF	TGTGCCAGCAGCCCGACAGGGGGGGAAGGAAACACCATATATTTT